A selection of T cell receptor beta chains follows, all from one sample in a study of identical twins. TCRdb fed the 5' RACE reads into MiXCR, producing one record per CDR3 protein. The sample has approximately 600,000 distinct CDR3 sequences, around 9.6% seen once; the top ten hold roughly 3%. These data are also associated with another study on yellow fever vaccine responses in identical twins.

The sequenced sample consisted of PBMCs. These receptors were taken from a woman aged 18-29 years in good health. Each CDR3 is given with its conserved first and last residue. D genes are given only for firm matches. The listing skips clone size in some rows; elsewhere it reads once, few, many or a size class.

clone_size,d_call,j_call,v_call,cdr3_aa,cdr3_nt
few,.,TRBJ2-3,TRBV28,CASSTQFSSTDTQYF,TGTGCCAGCAGCACCCAATTTTCTAGCACAGATACGCAGTATTTT
many,.,TRBJ1-4,TRBV7-9,CASTSFGEGEKLFF,TGTGCCAGCACCTCTTTTGGGGAGGGAGAAAAACTGTTTTTT
many,TRBD1,TRBJ2-7,TRBV6-2/TRBV6-3,CASSSPGQGRVEQYF,TGTGCCAGCAGTTCTCCGGGACAGGGAAGAGTCGAGCAGTACTTC
.,.,TRBJ2-7,TRBV28,CASRGIGEYEQYF,TGTGCCAGCAGGGGCATAGGGGAATACGAGCAGTACTTC
.,.,TRBJ2-7,TRBV7-9,CASSFRPGQLGYEQYF,TGTGCCAGCAGCTTCCGACCAGGACAGTTGGGCTACGAGCAGTACTTC
many,TRBD2,TRBJ2-2,TRBV5-1,CASMLLAETGELFF,TGCGCCAGCATGTTGCTAGCGGAGACCGGGGAGCTGTTTTTT
.,TRBD2,TRBJ2-2,TRBV4-3,CASSQLAANTGELFF,TGCGCCAGCAGCCAACTAGCGGCGAACACCGGGGAGCTGTTTTTT
few,.,TRBJ2-7,TRBV9,CASSVGPGATSYEQYF,TGTGCCAGCAGCGTAGGTCCGGGGGCTACCTCCTACGAGCAGTACTTC
.,.,TRBJ2-3,TRBV29-1,CSVERAKDTQYF,TGCAGCGTTGAGAGGGCAAAAGATACGCAGTATTTT
many,.,TRBJ2-3,TRBV20-1,CSARTRADTQYF,TGCAGTGCTAGAACTAGGGCAGATACGCAGTATTTT
many,TRBD2,TRBJ2-2,TRBV20-1,CSARGRLAGATGELFF,TGCAGTGCTAGAGGTAGACTAGCGGGCGCAACCGGGGAGCTGTTTTTT
few,TRBD2,TRBJ2-2,TRBV6-2/TRBV6-3,CASSFTGTSGANTGELFF,TGTGCCAGCAGTTTCACCGGGACTAGCGGGGCGAACACCGGGGAGCTGTTTTTT
few,.,TRBJ2-1,TRBV2,CASRRDGGKYNEHFF,TGTGCCAGCAGACGGGACGGAGGGAAGTACAATGAGCATTTCTTC
.,.,TRBJ1-3,TRBV29-1,CSVAGGKGNTIYF,TGCAGCGTTGCCGGGGGCAAAGGAAACACCATATATTTT
few,.,TRBJ2-7,TRBV6-1,CASSASHSYEQYF,TGTGCCAGCAGTGCTAGCCACTCCTACGAGCAGTACTTC
few,TRBD1,TRBJ1-1,TRBV3-1,CASSLRDSNTEAFF,TGTGCCAGCAGCCTCCGGGACAGCAACACTGAAGCTTTCTTT
many,TRBD1,TRBJ2-2,TRBV7-9,CASSPTGDSDTGELFF,TGTGCCAGCAGCCCAACAGGGGATTCGGACACCGGGGAGCTGTTTTTT
few,TRBD2,TRBJ2-7,TRBV11-2,CASRLAGRGTYEQYF,TGTGCCAGCAGGCTGGCCGGGAGGGGCACCTACGAGCAGTACTTC
.,TRBD1,TRBJ2-6,TRBV20-1,CSARAGTGSSGANVLTF,TGCAGTGCTAGAGCCGGGACAGGAAGCTCTGGGGCCAACGTCCTGACTTTC
many,TRBD2,TRBJ2-1,TRBV9,CASSVGTSGGADNEQFF,TGTGCCAGCAGCGTAGGGACTAGCGGGGGGGCCGACAATGAGCAGTTCTTC
many,.,TRBJ2-7,TRBV3-1,CASSIRQFPYEQYF,TGTGCCAGCAGCATCCGACAGTTCCCCTACGAGCAGTACTTC
.,.,TRBJ2-7,TRBV6-1,CASSDRRGIYEQYF,TGTGCCAGCAGTGATAGGAGGGGGATTTACGAGCAGTACTTC
.,TRBD2,TRBJ2-7,TRBV20-1,CSARGPGAGDLAPYEQYF,TGCAGTGCTAGAGGCCCAGGAGCGGGGGACCTCGCCCCCTACGAGCAGTACTTC
many,TRBD2,TRBJ2-3,TRBV7-8,CASSLVGTSGRVADTQYF,TGTGCCAGCAGCTTAGTTGGGACTAGCGGGAGAGTGGCAGATACGCAGTATTTT
many,TRBD2,TRBJ2-1,TRBV12-3/TRBV12-4,CASRPYPGLAFEQFF,TGTGCCAGCAGACCGTATCCGGGACTAGCGTTTGAGCAGTTCTTC
few,.,TRBJ2-7,TRBV2,CASRPQQGYEQYF,TGTGCCAGCAGACCCCAACAGGGCTACGAGCAGTACTTC
.,.,TRBJ2-3,TRBV4-3,CASSQDDDSPDTQYF,TGCGCCAGCAGCCAAGATGATGATAGCCCAGATACGCAGTATTTT
few,.,TRBJ1-1,TRBV12-3/TRBV12-4,CASSLEKGTEAFF,TGTGCCAGCAGTTTAGAGAAGGGCACTGAAGCTTTCTTT